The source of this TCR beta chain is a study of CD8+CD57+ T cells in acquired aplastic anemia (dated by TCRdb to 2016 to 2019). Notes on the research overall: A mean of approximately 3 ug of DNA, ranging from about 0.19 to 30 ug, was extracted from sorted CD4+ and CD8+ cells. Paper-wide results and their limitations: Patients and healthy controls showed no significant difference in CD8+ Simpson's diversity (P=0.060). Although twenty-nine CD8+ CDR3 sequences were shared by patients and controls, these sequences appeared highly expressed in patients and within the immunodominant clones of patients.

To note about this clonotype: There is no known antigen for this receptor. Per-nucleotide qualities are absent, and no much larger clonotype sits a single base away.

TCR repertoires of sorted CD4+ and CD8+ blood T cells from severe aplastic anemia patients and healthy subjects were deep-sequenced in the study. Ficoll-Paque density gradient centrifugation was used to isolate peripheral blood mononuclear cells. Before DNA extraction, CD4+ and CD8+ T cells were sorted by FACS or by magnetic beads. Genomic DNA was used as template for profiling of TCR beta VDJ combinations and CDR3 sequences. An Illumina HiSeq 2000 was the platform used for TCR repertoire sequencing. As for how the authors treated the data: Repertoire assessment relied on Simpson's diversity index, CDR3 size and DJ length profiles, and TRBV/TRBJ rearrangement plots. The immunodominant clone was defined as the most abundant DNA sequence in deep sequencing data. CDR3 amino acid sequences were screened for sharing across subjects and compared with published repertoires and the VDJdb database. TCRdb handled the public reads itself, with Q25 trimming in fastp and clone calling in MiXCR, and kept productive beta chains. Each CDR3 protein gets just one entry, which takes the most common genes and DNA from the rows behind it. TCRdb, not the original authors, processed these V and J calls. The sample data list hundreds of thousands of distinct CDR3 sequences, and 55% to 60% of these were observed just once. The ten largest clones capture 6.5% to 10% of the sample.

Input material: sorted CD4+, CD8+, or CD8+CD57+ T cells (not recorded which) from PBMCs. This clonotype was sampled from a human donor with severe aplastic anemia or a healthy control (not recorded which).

The CDR3 is CAISDPLRSDSYEQYF. Read as DNA, the sequence is TGTGCCATCAGTGACCCTCTCAGGAGCGACTCCTACGAGCAGTACTTC. The rearranged segments are TRBV10-3 and TRBJ2-7; too little of a D gene remains to name it. Trimming at the junction amounts to 3 bases on V and 0 bases on J, and the germline ends lie 15 bases apart. Via the germline V gene, CDR1 is ENHRY and CDR2 SYGVKD. The CDR3 starts with the cysteine, ends with the phenylalanine, and has 16 residues. Only the CDR3 part of the read is kept: 48 bases, read in frame from the first base.